This T cell receptor beta chain originates from a study of T cell changes during pregnancy in multiple sclerosis. Generated by immunoSEQ multiplex PCR, the TCRdb table keeps only in-frame clones and is missing some. The sample shows tens of thousands of clones, roughly 92% of them seen only once. V was clipped by 11 bases and J by 8 bases; unmatched bases: 5. The CDR3 sequence is 13 residues long. In germline, CDR1 is ENHRY, CDR2 SYGVKD. This TCR came from a female donor with multiple sclerosis, enrolled in a pregnancy study. The V and J genes are TRBV10-3 and TRBJ2-1; 14 nucleotides line up with TRBD2. Sequences were derived from peripheral blood, sampled before pregnancy. The CDR3 sequence: CAVGTSGSYEQFF. The CDR3 DNA follows: TGTGCCGTAGGGACTAGCGGGAGCTATGAGCAGTTCTTC.